This T cell receptor (beta chain) was recorded in a study of T-cell memory formation after mild COVID-19. From germline, CDR1 is SEHNR and CDR2 FQNEAQ (reference sequence). The CDR3 consists of 12 residues. Trimming took 9 bases from V and 3 from J, leaving 9 bases between them. Constant-segment primers were used for 5'RACE, and the resulting TCR alpha and TCR beta cDNA libraries carried sample barcodes and UMIs. Each CDR3 protein gets one entry after TCRdb re-called the 5' RACE reads with MiXCR. The top ten clones hold 22% of a sample with around 340,000 distinct CDR3 sequences, roughly 13% of them seen once.

The receptor was isolated from a man aged 18-30 years who had mild COVID-19 (a few samples of this study predate the infection). Cell type and time point are not known. The chain couples TRBV7-9 to TRBJ1-5; D gene ambiguous. What was sequenced was PBMCs or a T cell subset sorted from them (not recorded which). The CDR3 here is CASCQDNQPQHF. For the CDR3, the DNA is TGTGCCAGTTGCCAAGACAATCAGCCCCAGCATTTT.